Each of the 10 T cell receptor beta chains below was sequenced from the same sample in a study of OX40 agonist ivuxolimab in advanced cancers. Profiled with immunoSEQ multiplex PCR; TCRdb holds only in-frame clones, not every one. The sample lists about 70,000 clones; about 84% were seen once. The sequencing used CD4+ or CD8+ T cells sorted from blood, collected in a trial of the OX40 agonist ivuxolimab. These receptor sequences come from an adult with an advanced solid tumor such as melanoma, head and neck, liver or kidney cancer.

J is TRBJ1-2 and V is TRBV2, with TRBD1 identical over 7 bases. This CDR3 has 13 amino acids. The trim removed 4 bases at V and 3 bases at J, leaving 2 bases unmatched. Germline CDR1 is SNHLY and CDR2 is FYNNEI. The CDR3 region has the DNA TGTGCCAGCAGTGGACAGGGTCACTATGGCTACACCTTC. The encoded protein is CASSGQGHYGYTF.

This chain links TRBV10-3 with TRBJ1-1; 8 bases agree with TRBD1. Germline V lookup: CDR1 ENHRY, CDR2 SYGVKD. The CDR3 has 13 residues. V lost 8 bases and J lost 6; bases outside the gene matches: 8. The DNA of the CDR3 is TGTGCCATCTTGGACAGGGAAGGGGCTGAAGCTTTCTTT. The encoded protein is CAILDREGAEAFF.

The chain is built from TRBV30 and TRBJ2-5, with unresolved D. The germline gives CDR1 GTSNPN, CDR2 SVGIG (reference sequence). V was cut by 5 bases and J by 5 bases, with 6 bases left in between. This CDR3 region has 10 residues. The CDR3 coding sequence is TGTGCCTGGGGGCGTGAGACCCAGTACTTC. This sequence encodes CAWGRETQYF.

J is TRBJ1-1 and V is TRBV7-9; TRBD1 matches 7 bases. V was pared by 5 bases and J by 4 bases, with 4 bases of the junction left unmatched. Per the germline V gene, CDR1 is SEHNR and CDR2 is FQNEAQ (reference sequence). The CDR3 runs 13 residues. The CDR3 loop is CASSGQASTEAFF. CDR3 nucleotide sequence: TGTGCCAGCAGCGGACAGGCGAGCACTGAAGCTTTCTTT.

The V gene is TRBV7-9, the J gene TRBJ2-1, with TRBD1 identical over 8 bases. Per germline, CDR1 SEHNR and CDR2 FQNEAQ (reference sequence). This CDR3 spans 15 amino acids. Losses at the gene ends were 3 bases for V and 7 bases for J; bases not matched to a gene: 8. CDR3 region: CASSLGQGARNEQFF. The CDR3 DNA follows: TGTGCCAGCAGCTTGGGGCAGGGGGCGCGGAATGAGCAGTTCTTC.

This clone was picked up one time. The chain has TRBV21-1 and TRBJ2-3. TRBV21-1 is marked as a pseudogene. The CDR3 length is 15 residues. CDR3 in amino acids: CASSKVWMATDTQYF. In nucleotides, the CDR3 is TGTGCCAGCAGCAAGGTCTGGATGGCTACAGATACGCAGTATTTT.

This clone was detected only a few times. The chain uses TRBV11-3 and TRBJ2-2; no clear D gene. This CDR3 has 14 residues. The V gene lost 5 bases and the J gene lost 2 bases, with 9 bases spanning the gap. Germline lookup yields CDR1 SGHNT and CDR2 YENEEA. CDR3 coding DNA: TGTGCCAGCAGCAAGGGTATCAACACCGGGGAGCTGTTTTTT. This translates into CASSKGINTGELFF. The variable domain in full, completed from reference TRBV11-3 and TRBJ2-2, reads EAGVVQSPRYKIIEKKQPVAFWCNPISGHNTLYWYLQNLGQGPELLIRYENEEAVDDSQLPKDRFSAERLKGVDSTLKIQPAELGDSAVYLCASSKGINTGELFFGEGSRLTVL.

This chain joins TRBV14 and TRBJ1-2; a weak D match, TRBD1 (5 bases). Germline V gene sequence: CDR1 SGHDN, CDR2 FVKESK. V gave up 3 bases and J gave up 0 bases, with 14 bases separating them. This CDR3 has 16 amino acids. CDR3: CASSQGSWGANYGYTF. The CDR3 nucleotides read TGTGCCAGCAGCCAGGGATCCTGGGGCGCTAACTATGGCTACACCTTC.

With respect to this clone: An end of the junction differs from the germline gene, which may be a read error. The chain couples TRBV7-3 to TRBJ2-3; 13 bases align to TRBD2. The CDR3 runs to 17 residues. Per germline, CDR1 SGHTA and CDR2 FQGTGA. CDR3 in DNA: TGTGCCAGCAGCCTAACGGGACTAGCGGGGACCACAGATACGCAGTATTTT. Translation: CASSLTGLAGTTDTQYF.

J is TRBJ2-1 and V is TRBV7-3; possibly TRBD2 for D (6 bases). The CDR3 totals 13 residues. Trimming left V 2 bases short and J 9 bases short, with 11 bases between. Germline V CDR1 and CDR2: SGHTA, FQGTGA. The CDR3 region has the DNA TGTGCCAGCAGCTTACCGGCTAGCGCTGAGCAGTTCTTC. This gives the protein CASSLPASAEQFF.